The 3 T cell receptor beta chains given below trace back to one sample, sequenced in a study of blood T cell repertoires in COVID-19. Some clones are missing from TCRdb's copy, which holds only in-frame ones; the method was immunoSEQ multiplex PCR. The sample shows about 490,000 clones, 70% to 90% of them seen only once. Input material: peripheral blood. All receptors come from a human donor in a cohort sampled during active COVID-19.

The V gene is TRBV19, the J gene TRBJ2-1; D is perhaps TRBD1 (6 bases). The CDR3 length is 15 residues. Trimming left V 9 bases short and J 2 bases short, with 17 bases between. CDR1 is LNHDA and CDR2 is SQIVND in the germline V gene (reference sequence). The CDR3 is CASLGTRGTYNEQFF. The CDR3 DNA reads as TGTGCCAGCTTGGGGACAAGGGGGACCTACAATGAGCAGTTCTTC.

The chain combines TRBV5-1 with TRBJ1-2, with a possible D match to TRBD1 (5 bases). With 6 bases removed from V and 6 bases from J, the gap between germline ends came to 18 bases. Germline V gene sequence: CDR1 SGHRS, CDR2 YFSETQ. There are 14 residues in the CDR3. The CDR3 bases are TGCGCCAGCACCCCCGGGGGGAGTTTTGATGGCTACACCTTC. This gives the protein CASTPGGSFDGYTF. The full variable domain, its missing parts supplied by reference TRBV5-1 and TRBJ1-2, is KAGVTQTPRYLIKTRGQQVTLSCSPISGHRSVSWYQQTPGQGLQFLFEYFSETQRNKGNFPGRFSGRQFSNSRSEMNVSTLELGDSALYLCASTPGGSFDGYTFGSGTRLTVV.

The chain is built from TRBV4-2 and TRBJ1-2; D is unresolved. The germline CDR1 and CDR2 sequences are LGHNA and YNFKEQ. Trimming cost V 0 bases and J 1 base, with 6 bases left between them. This CDR3 has 14 amino acids. CDR3 nucleotides: TGTGCCAGCAGCCAAGAGGCAATTAACTATGGCTACACCTTC. It translates to CASSQEAINYGYTF.